This section outlines one TCR beta chain sequence together with its context. Clones were read by immunoSEQ multiplex PCR, and TCRdb kept only the in-frame ones, dropping some. Counted here are about 170,000 clones, 84% occurring once; the ten biggest clones make up approximately 2.6%. These data are taken from a study of blood T cell repertoires in COVID-19. About the research overall: Spain, Italy and the United States supplied samples that represented acute and convalescent COVID-19.

Germline assignment: CDR1 MNHNY and CDR2 SVGAGI (reference sequence). The CDR3 runs 12 residues. V was clipped by 6 bases and J by 14 bases, with 18 bases between them. Source material: peripheral blood. The receptor's source is a woman aged 80 or over with COVID-19, enrolled during active disease. The rearrangement uses TRBV6-6 and TRBJ2-3; D perhaps matches TRBD1 (6 bases). The CDR3 DNA is TGTGCCAGCAGCAGCGAGACAGGACAAGGGTATTTT. It specifies CASSSETGQGYF.